This T cell receptor (beta chain) was recorded in a study of human T cells and chemical hapten exposure. There are 15 residues in the CDR3. The germline V gene has CDR1 SGDLS and CDR2 YYNGEE. Trimming stripped 4 bases from V and 7 bases from J, with 15 bases between. The sample holds a few counts of this clonotype. MiXCR, run by TCRdb on the RACE reads, gives a single entry per CDR3 protein. The table lists some 340,000 distinct CDR3 sequences, about 7% of them singletons. Time point reported: patch test 1, 2 weeks after DPC sensitization. Treatment meaning: therapeutic diphenylcyclopropenone sensitization with weekly scalp DPC.

V usage is TRBV9 and J usage is TRBJ1-6; perhaps TRBD1 as D (5 bases). This receptor was identified in a woman younger than 35 with alopecia areata. Some clones in this sample may be carry-over from other donors' samples. The material sequenced was whole blood, taken in connection with sensitization to the hapten diphenylcyclopropenone (DPC). The CDR3 sequence: CASSHKAKGNSPLHF. For the CDR3, the DNA is TGTGCCAGCAGCCACAAAGCGAAGGGGAATTCACCCCTCCACTTT.